Considering frequency, the clone carrying this T cell receptor beta chain is medium-sized. Its antigen is still unknown. Germline values: CDR1 GTSNPN, CDR2 SVGIG (reference sequence). CDR3 length: 15 residues. The data stem from a study of T cell clusters in autoimmune cytopenias. Study findings and constraints: Clustering suggested that physiological T cell clusters were missing in primary autoimmune cytopenia patients. TRB repertoire shifts in secondary cytopenia and chronic lymphocytic leukemia mostly reflected lymphoma, not autoimmunity.

TRB amplification used around 260 ng of peripheral blood genomic DNA. Multiplex touch-down PCR amplified TRB using TRB-A and TRB-B pools in one tube. No DNA is given; TCRdb re-called the multiplex PCR reads and lists each CDR3 protein once. This sample's table reports roughly 7,000 distinct CDR3 sequences. This TCR derives from a human donor with an autoimmune cytopenia or autoimmune hepatitis (not recorded which). Sequencing input: peripheral blood. V gene TRBV30 combines with J gene TRBJ2-7; TCRdb indicates TRBD2, and absent DNA this call remains unverified. CDR3 sequence: CAWSVRAGNSYEQYF.